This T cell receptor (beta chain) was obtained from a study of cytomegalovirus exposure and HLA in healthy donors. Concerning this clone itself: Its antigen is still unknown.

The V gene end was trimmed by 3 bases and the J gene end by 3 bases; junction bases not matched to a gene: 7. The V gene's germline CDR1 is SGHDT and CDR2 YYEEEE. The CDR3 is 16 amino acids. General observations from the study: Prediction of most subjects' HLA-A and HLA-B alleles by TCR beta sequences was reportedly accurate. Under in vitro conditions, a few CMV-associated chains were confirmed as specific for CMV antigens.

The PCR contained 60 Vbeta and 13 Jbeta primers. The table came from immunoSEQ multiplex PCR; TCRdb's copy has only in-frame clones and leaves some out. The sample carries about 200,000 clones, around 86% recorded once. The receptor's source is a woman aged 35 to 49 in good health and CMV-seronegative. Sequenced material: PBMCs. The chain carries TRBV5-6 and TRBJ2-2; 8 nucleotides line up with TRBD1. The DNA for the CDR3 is TGTGCCAGCAGCTCGGACAGGGCCTCTTACACCGGGGAGCTGTTTTTT. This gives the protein CASSSDRASYTGELFF.